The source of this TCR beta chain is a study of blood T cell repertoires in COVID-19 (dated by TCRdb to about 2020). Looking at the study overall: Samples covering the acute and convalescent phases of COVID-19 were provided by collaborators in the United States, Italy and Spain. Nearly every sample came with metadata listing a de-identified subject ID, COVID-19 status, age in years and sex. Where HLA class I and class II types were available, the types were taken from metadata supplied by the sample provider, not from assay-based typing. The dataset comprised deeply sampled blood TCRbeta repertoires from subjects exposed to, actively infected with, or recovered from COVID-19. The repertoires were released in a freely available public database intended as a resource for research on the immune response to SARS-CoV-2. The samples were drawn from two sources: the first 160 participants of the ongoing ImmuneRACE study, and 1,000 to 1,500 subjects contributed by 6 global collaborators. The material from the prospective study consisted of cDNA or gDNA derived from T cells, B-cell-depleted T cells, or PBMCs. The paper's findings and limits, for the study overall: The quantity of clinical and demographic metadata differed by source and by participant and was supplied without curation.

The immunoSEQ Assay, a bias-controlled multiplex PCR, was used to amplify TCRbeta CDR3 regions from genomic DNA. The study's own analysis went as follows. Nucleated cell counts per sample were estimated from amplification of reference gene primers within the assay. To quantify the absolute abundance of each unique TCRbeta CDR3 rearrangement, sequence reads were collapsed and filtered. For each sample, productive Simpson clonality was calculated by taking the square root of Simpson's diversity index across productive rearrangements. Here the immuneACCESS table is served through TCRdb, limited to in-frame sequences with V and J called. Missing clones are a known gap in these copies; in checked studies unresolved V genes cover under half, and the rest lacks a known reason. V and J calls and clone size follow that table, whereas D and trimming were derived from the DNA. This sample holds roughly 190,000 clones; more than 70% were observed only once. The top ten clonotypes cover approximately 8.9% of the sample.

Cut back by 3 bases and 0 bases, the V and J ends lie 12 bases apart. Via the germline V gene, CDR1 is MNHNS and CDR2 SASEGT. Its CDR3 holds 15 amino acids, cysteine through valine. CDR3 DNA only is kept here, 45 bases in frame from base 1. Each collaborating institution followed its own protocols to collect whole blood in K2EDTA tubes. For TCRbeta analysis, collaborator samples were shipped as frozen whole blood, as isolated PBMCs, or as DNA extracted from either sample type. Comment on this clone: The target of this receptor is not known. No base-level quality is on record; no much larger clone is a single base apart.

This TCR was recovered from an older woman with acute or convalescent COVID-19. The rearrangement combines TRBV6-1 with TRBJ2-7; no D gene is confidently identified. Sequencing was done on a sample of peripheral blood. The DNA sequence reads TGTGCCAGCAGTGATCGAGCCCTAAGCTCCTACGAGCAGTACGTC. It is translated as CASSDRALSSYEQYV.